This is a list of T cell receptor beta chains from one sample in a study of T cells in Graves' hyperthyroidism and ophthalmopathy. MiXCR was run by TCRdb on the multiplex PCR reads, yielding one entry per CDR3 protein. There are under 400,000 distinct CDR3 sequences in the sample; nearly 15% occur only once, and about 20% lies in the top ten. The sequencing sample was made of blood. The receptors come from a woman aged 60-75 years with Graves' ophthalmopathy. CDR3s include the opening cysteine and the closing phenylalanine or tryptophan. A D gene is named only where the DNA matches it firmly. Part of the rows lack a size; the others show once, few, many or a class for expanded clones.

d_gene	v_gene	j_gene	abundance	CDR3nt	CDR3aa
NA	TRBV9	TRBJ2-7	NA	TGTGCCAGCAGCGTAGAGCCTAAGCCGACCTACGAGCAGTACTTC	CASSVEPKPTYEQYF
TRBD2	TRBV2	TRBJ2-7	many	TGTGCCGGGGGAGAACTAGCGGGAGTCGTGGGATACGAGCAGTACTTC	CAGGELAGVVGYEQYF
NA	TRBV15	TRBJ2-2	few	TGTGCCACCAGCGGCCCCCGGGACACTCGGACTAGGAACACCGGGGAGCTGTTTTTT	CATSGPRDTRTRNTGELFF
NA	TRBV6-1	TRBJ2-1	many	TGTGCCAGCAGTTTTATGGGCCCGGTAAGCGATGAGCAGTTCTTC	CASSFMGPVSDEQFF
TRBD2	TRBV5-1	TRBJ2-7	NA	TGCGCCAGCAGACGTGGACTAGCGACCTACGAGCAGTACTTC	CASRRGLATYEQYF
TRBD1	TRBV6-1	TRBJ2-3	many	TGTGCCAGCAGGACGACAGGGAGCTTAGGCACAGATACGCAGTATTTT	CASRTTGSLGTDTQYF
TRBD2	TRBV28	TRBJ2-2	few	TGTGCCAGCAGTTTTACTAGCGGGGCCTCATGGGAGCTGTTTTTT	CASSFTSGASWELFF
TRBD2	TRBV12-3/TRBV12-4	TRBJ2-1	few	TGTGCCAGCAGTTTTGATGTAGCGGGTTCCTACAATGAGCAGTTCTTC	CASSFDVAGSYNEQFF
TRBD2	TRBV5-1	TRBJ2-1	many	TGCGCCAGCAGCTTGACTAGCGGGAGCTGGGGCAATGAGCAGTTCTTC	CASSLTSGSWGNEQFF
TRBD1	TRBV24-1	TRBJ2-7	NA	TGTGCCACCAGTGACCAAAGGACAGGCTCCAACGAGCAGTACTTC	CATSDQRTGSNEQYF
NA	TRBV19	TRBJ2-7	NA	TGTGCCAGTAGTGCGGGCCTGCAGGACGAGCAGTACTTC	CASSAGLQDEQYF
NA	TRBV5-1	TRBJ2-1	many	TGTGCCAGCAGCTTCGGATCCTACAATGAGCAGTTCTTC	CASSFGSYNEQFF
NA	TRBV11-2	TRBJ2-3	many	TGTGCCAGCAGCCGTACTGGAGGGCGGGCAGATACGCAGTATTTT	CASSRTGGRADTQYF
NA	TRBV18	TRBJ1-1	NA	TGTGCCAGCTCACCCCCTACCGGTGTAGGGGCGGGATTTGAAGCTTTCTTT	CASSPPTGVGAGFEAFF
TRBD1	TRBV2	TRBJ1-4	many	TGTGCCAGCAGGCTCGACAGGGGCGGAGGGGAAAAACTGTTTTTT	CASRLDRGGGEKLFF
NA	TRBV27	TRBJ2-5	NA	TGTGCCACGATGAAGAACAGGGAACAAGAGACCCAGTACTTC	CATMKNREQETQYF
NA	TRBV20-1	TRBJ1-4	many	TGCAGTGCTAGGGCGAAGGGGGAATTGTTAGAAAAACTGTTTTTT	CSARAKGELLEKLFF
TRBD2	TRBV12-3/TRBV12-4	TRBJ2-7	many	TGTGCCAGCAGTGCACCACTGGGACTAGCGGGAGGGCCAGTCTACGAGCAGTACTTC	CASSAPLGLAGGPVYEQYF
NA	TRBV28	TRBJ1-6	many	TGTGCCAGCAGTTCTTTGGTAGGCGATTCACCCCTCCACTTT	CASSSLVGDSPLHF
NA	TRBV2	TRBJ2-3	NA	TGTGCCAGCAGTGAAGGCGGCCCCAGGTACACAGATACGCAGTATTTT	CASSEGGPRYTDTQYF
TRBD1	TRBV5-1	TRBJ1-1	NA	TGCGCCAGCAGCGCTGGGACAGCGAACACTGAAGCTTTCTTT	CASSAGTANTEAFF
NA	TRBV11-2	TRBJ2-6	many	TGTGCCAGCAGCTTAGCTCGGGGAACTGGGGCCAACGTCCTGACTTTC	CASSLARGTGANVLTF
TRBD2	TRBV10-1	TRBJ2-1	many	TGCGCCAGCAGTGAGCTAGGGACTAGCGGGAGGGCCCGGGTGGTGTGCAATGAGCAGTTCTTC	CASSELGTSGRARVVCNEQFF
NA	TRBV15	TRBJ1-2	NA	TGTGCCACCGCCGAAGGATATGGCTACACCTTC	CATAEGYGYTF
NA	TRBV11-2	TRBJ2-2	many	TGTGCCAGCAGCTTAGGGACAGTGGCCGGGACCGGGGAGCTGTTTTTT	CASSLGTVAGTGELFF
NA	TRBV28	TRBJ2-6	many	TGTGCCAGCAAGGCACAGGGTCGATCTGGGGCCAACGTCCTGACTTTC	CASKAQGRSGANVLTF
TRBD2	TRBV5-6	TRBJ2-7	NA	TGTGCCAGCAGCCCGACGGGACTAGCGGGACCGTACGAGCAGTACTTC	CASSPTGLAGPYEQYF
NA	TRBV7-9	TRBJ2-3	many	TGTGCCAGCAGCCCAAGGCGGTCGGACAGCCGCACAGATACGCAGTATTTT	CASSPRRSDSRTDTQYF
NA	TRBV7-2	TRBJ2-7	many	TGTGCCAGCAGCTTAGAGCTGGGGGTGGGGGAGCAGTACTTC	CASSLELGVGEQYF
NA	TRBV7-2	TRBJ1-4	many	TGTGCCAGCAGCCATACATCAACTAATGAAAAACTGTTTTTT	CASSHTSTNEKLFF
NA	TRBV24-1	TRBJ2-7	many	TGTGCCACCAGTGATATAGGGGTCGAGCAGTACTTC	CATSDIGVEQYF
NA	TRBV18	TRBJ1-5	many	TGTGCCAGCTCACCTTCTGGGAATCAGCCCCAGCATTTT	CASSPSGNQPQHF
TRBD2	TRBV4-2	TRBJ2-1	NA	TGTGCCAGCAGCCAAGTTTTGATTATCAGCGGGACTAAGCAGTTCTTC	CASSQVLIISGTKQFF
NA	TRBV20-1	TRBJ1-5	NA	TGCAGTGCTTATGGGGAAGCCCAGCCCCAGCATTTT	CSAYGEAQPQHF
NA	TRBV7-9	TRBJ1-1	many	TGTGCCAGCAGCTTAGAGGGGCACGGGATGAACACTGAAGCTTTCTTT	CASSLEGHGMNTEAFF
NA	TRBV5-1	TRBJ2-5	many	TGCGCCAGCAGCGGAGGGACAGCGCAAGAGACCCAGTACTTC	CASSGGTAQETQYF
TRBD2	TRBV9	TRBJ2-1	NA	TGTGCCAGCAGCCCCTCCCGCGGGAGGGCCGGGGGATGGAATGAGCAGTTCTTC	CASSPSRGRAGGWNEQFF
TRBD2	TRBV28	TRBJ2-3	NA	TGTGCCACCAGCCCTCTAGCGGGGGGGGCAGATACGCAGTATTTT	CATSPLAGGADTQYF
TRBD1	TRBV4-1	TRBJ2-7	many	TGCGCCAGCAGCCAAGATTGGCAGGGGGCCCTCGAGCAGTACTTC	CASSQDWQGALEQYF
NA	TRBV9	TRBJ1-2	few	TGTGCCAGCAGCTCACCCTTAATTGGTGCCTACACCTTC	CASSSPLIGAYTF
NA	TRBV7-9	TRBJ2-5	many	TGTGCCAGCAGCTTACGGGGGTTAGAGACCCAGTACTTC	CASSLRGLETQYF
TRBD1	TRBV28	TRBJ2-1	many	TGTGCCAGCAGTGAGGGACAGGGTAATGAGCAGTTCTTC	CASSEGQGNEQFF
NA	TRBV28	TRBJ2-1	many	TGTGCCAGCAGTTCACTCGGAGGGCCGGGGTACAATGAGCAGTTCTTC	CASSSLGGPGYNEQFF
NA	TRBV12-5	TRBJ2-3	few	TGTGCTAGTGGTTTGATGAAGCCCACAGATACGCAGTATTTT	CASGLMKPTDTQYF
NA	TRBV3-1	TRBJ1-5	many	TGTGCCAGCAGCCAAGGAGGGTTCGGCAATCAGCCCCAGCATTTT	CASSQGGFGNQPQHF
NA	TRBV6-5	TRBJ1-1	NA	TGTGCCAGCAGTTACCCCGATACGAGGGGACGAGCTTTCTTT	CASSYPDTRGRAFF
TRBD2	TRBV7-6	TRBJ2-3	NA	TGTGCCAGCAGCTTAGTTGATAGCGGGCCTGGAGACCCCCTGAGCGGTACGCAGTATTTT	CASSLVDSGPGDPLSGTQYF
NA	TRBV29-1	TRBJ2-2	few	TGCAGCGTGAGGATAGGGGCGGGGAACACCGGGGAGCTGTTTTTT	CSVRIGAGNTGELFF
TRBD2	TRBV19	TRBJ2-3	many	TGTGCCAGTAGTAATTACGGCGGGAGGACCACAGATACGCAGTATTTT	CASSNYGGRTTDTQYF
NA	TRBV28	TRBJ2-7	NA	TGTGCCAGCAGTTTACGGGACGTCTCCTACGAGCAGTACTTC	CASSLRDVSYEQYF
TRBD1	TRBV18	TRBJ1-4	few	TGTGCCAGCTCACCTGGGGACAGGGATGAAAAACTGTTTTTT	CASSPGDRDEKLFF
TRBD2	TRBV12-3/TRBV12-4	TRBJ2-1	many	TGTGCCAGCAGTTTCCGGACTAGAGGAGAGGGTGAGCAGTTCTTC	CASSFRTRGEGEQFF
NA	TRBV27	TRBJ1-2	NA	TGTGCCAGCAGTTTATCTGGGGGTTATAACTATGGCCACACCTTC	CASSLSGGYNYGHTF
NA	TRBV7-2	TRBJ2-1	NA	TGTGCCAGCAGCTTAAGCTCCTCGTTTAGCGTAAAGCAGTTCTTC	CASSLSSSFSVKQFF
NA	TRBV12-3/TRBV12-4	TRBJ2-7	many	TGTGCCAGCAGTTCCCGCTACGAGCAGTACTTC	CASSSRYEQYF
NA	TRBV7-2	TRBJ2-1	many	TGTGCCAGCACTTGGGGCGGGGCCCGGGGGAATGAGCAGTTCTTC	CASTWGGARGNEQFF
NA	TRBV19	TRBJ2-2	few	TGTGCCAGTCTTATGAACACCGGGGAGCTGTTTTTT	CASLMNTGELFF
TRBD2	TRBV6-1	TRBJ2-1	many	TGTGCCAGCACTGGGGGGGGTAATGAGCAGTTCTTC	CASTGGGNEQFF
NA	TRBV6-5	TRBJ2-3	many	TGTGCCAGCAGTTACAGCTCCCCGGGCGGGGGCACAGATACGCAGTATTTT	CASSYSSPGGGTDTQYF
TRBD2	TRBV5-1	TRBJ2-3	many	TGCGCCAGCAGCATCACTAGCGTCAGCACAGATACGCAGTATTTT	CASSITSVSTDTQYF